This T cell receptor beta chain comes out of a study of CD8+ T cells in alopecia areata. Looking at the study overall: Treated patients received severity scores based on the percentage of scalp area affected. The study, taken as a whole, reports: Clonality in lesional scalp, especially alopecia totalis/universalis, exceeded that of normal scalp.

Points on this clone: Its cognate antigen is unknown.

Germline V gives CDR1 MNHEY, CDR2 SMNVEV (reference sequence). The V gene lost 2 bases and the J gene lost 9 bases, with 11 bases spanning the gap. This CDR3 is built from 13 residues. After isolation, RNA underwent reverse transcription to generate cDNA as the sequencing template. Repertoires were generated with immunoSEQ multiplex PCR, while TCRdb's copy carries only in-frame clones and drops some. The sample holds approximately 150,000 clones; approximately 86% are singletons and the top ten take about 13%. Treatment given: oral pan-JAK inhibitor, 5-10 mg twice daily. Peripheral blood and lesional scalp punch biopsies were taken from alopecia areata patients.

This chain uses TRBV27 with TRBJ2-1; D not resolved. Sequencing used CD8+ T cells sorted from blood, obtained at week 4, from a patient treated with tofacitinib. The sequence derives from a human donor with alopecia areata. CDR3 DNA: TGTGCCAGCAGTTTAGCCCACCGGAGTGAGCAGTTCTTC. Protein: CASSLAHRSEQFF.